Listed here is a single T cell receptor beta chain. Its antigen specificity is not known. The read halts 3 residues ahead of the CDR3 end, with the missing end drawn from the germline J gene. Every participant had a single incident cervical HPV16 infection, and prevalent HPV16 infections were excluded. Cervical HPV DNA was detected with MY09/MY11 PCR, and genotyping was done by dot-blot hybridization. About 15 mL of heparinized blood were centrifuged, and the buffy coat was aliquoted, frozen at -30°C, then stored at -80°C. Genomic DNA was extracted from buffy coat specimens using QIAGEN kits. The sample comes from a study of T cells in women clearing cervical HPV infection (dated by TCRdb to the late 2010s). Turning to the overall study: The cases were some 25 women with histologically confirmed HPV16-related CIN3 or worse, and 2 of these cases were invasive cancers. Median age was about 35 years in cases versus around 40 in controls, and baseline characteristics did not differ significantly. The parent cohort enrolled roughly 9,600 women aged 18 or older in Guanacaste, Costa Rica, during about 1992 to 1995 and followed them for less than 8 years. The 25 or so controls were women who cleared a single incident HPV16 infection within 12 months without developing precancer or cancer. Nested within Costa Rica's Guanacaste HPV Natural History Study, an exploratory proof-of-principle case-control study compared TCR repertoires across cervical HPV16 outcomes. Among cases, blood sampling occurred a median of around 160 days after lesion detection, with an interquartile range of roughly 85 to 220 days. Cases were matched to controls by age within five years and by the year the sample was collected. Case blood was taken at the visit when the lesion was first identified, whereas control blood was taken when infection was no longer detected. Five blinded duplicates per group were added as quality controls, giving around 60 samples: approximately 50 participants and some 10 replicates. HLA typing was available for only a few women, so HLA type could not be excluded as a confounder.

CDR1 and CDR2 are read off the germline V gene as ENHRY and SYGVKD. Deletion took 6 bases off V and 3 bases off J, with a span of 9 bases between the germline ends. The CDR3 spans 13 residues, from the cysteine through the phenylalanine. The 30 bases shown cover part of the CDR3, and their frame starts at base 1. Using the immunoSEQ assay, multiplex PCR amplified TCR beta CDR3 regions from an average of approximately 1,300 ng of genomic DNA per sample. The assay corrected primer bias using a complete synthetic TCR repertoire to establish an amplification baseline. The amplicons were sequenced using the Illumina platform. In the authors' own workflow: Sequence errors were corrected by clustering with frequency ratios and a modified nearest-neighbor algorithm, and the sequences were then analyzed in the immunoSEQ Analyzer using IMGT gene definitions. At each rarefaction depth, TCR richness and evenness were averaged over 20 rarefaction repeats, and samples with fewer sequences than the depth were excluded. Wilcoxon rank sum tests with FDR correction were used to compare relative abundances of V, D and J genes between the groups. Blinded duplicates gave an intraclass correlation of 95.6% for TCR richness and an average of about 74% across around 66 gene segments. TCRdb's version of the immuneACCESS table is confined to in-frame rearrangements and falls short of the full clone set. An unresolved V gene accounts for under half of the shortfall where checked; the remainder is of unknown origin. For V, J and clone size, that table is used; D and trimming come from the DNA. The sample's clone listing holds 40,000 to 55,000 clones. The ten largest clones capture 0.95% to 1% of the sample.

The research as a whole found: Because T-cell numbers per sample were unknown, differences in richness could reflect varying T-cell content rather than repertoire biology. Cases had lower TRBV6-7 relative abundance than controls (about 0.099% versus 0.16%; Bonferroni P = 0.0008). Significantly higher TCR repertoire richness was observed in CIN3+ cases than in controls across sequencing depths, whereas no difference in evenness was found. Cases were distinguished from controls with an estimated AUC of roughly 0.82 by random forest classifiers combining richness and V gene abundances. Whether associations preceded infection or resulted from infection could not be shown with the cross-sectional design, and effector/memory subsets and HPV-specific T cells were not isolated.

Sequencing was done on a sample of blood buffy coat. This chain joins TRBV10-3 to TRBJ2-1; TRBD1 is a weak D gene call, 5 bases matching. The sequence came from a woman between 18 and 75 years old with a cervical HPV16 infection that either progressed to CIN3+ or cleared (not recorded which). The covered CDR3 bases are TGTGCCATCAGGAATCAGGGCTACAATGAG. Protein translation: CAIRNQGYNE. The complete CDR3 reads CAIRNQGYNEQFF.